This TCR beta chain was sequenced for a study of regulatory T cells in long-lasting Graves disease. Whole-study results and caveats: Between persistent patients, 2,500 to 3,500 public clonotypes were shared, exceeding the 966 shared between new patients. When disease was persistent, TRBV28, TRBJ1-2 and TRBJ2-5 were the favored segments. Accuracy might have suffered from few samples.

V was clipped by 6 bases and J by 7 bases; unmatched bases: 4. Germline V gene sequence: CDR1 LNHDA, CDR2 SQIVND (reference sequence). The CDR3 totals 13 residues. As concerns this clonotype: The antigen is unknown.

Time point described: newly diagnosed GD, antithyroid drugs for less than 3 months. PBMC RNA was the source of the TCR library. Construction of TCR beta libraries relied on iRepertoire HTBI primers and on Arm-PCR targeting CDR3 regions. TCRdb re-called the multiplex PCR reads with MiXCR, one entry per CDR3 protein. The table lists 400,000 to 500,000 distinct CDR3 sequences, 13% to 15% of them singletons. These data are also associated with another study on T cells in Graves' hyperthyroidism and ophthalmopathy.

This chain links TRBV19 with TRBJ2-1; the match to TRBD1 covers 9 bases. The sequence derives from a woman aged 45-59 years with Graves disease. The source was peripheral blood mononuclear cells (PBMCs), collected at new diagnosis, from a patient treated with antithyroid drugs. The CDR3 sequence: CASRGQGWNEQFF. Here the CDR3 DNA reads TGTGCCAGTAGAGGACAGGGGTGGAATGAGCAGTTCTTC.